The 28 T cell receptor beta chains reported below all come from one sample, sequenced in a study of low-dose radiotherapy and immunotherapy resistance in tumors. Primers used for first-strand cDNA, a TRAV- and TRBV-specific set, covered both alpha and beta chains. A constant-region primer paired with the V-primer adapter amplified TCRs over around 18 PCR cycles. TCRdb reanalysed the reads using MiXCR and keeps one entry per CDR3 protein. The sample contains tens of thousands of distinct CDR3 sequences, about a sixth of which appear only once. Sample time point: before trial treatment. Sequenced material: PBMCs, taken before treatment. The source of these receptors is a male donor with prostate cancer.

This clonotype came up many times. The chain carries TRBV7-2 and TRBJ2-5; D call uncertain. Trimming shortened V by 8 bases and J by 5 bases, and 21 bases separated the two germline ends. The germline V gene has CDR1 SGHTA and CDR2 FQGNSA. There are 15 residues in the CDR3. The CDR3 here is CASVTAGLRHETQYF. The CDR3 nucleotides are TGTGCCAGCGTCACGGCCGGGCTAAGACACGAGACCCAGTACTTC. Combining the CDR3 with reference TRBV7-2 and TRBJ2-5 gives the whole variable domain GAGVSQSPSNKVTEKGKDVELRCDPISGHTALYWYRQSLGQGLEFLIYFQGNSAPDKSGLPSDRFSAERTGGSVSTLTIQRTQQEDSAVYLCASVTAGLRHETQYFGPGTRLLVL.

This clonotype was detected many times. The chain joins TRBV6-2 or TRBV6-3 to TRBJ2-3, with a tentative D call TRBD2 (5 bases). The CDR3 is 15 residues long. The V end lost 7 bases, the J end lost 3 bases, and 17 bases lay between the germline ends. Germline-derived CDR1 and CDR2 are MNHEY and SVGEGT. CDR3 DNA sequence: TGTGCCAGCACCCCCCTGACTCCGGGAACAGATACGCAGTATTTT. Its translation: CASTPLTPGTDTQYF.

This clonotype has a count of ten or more. The rearrangement uses TRBV29-1 and TRBJ2-3, with D hard to call. The CDR3 is made up of 13 amino acids. V gave up 5 bases and J gave up 1 base, with 10 bases separating them. CDR1 is SQVTM, CDR2 ANQGSEA, per germline. CDR3: CSVRALGTDTQYF. In DNA form, the CDR3 reads TGCAGCGTTCGGGCCCTCGGCACAGATACGCAGTATTTT.

This clonotype has a count of ten or more. The CDR3 here is CASSYGRASYNEQFF. The DNA for the CDR3 is TGTGCCAGCAGTTACGGCAGGGCTTCCTACAATGAGCAGTTCTTC. The rearrangement joins TRBV6-2 or TRBV6-3 to TRBJ2-1, with D maybe TRBD1 (5 bases). The CDR3 is 15 amino acids. V dropped 2 bases and J dropped 1 base, with 9 bases sitting between them. Germline CDR1 MNHEY, CDR2 SVGEGT.

The chain has TRBV29-1 and TRBJ1-5; maybe TRBD1 (5 bases). This CDR3 has 12 amino acids. V lost 4 bases and J 7 bases, leaving 11 bases between the germline ends. Germline V gene lookup returns CDR1 SQVTM and CDR2 ANQGSEA. CDR3 bases: TGCAGCGTTGGAGGGGAAGGGCAGCCCCAGCATTTT. Protein sequence: CSVGGEGQPQHF.

This chain's CDR3 is CATSRPPGLAGGQETQYF. In DNA form, the CDR3 reads TGTGCCACCAGCAGACCACCGGGACTAGCGGGGGGCCAAGAGACCCAGTACTTC. The chain is built from TRBV15 and TRBJ2-5; 15 bases fit TRBD2. The germline CDR1 and CDR2 sequences are LNHNV and YYDKDF (reference sequence). The length of the CDR3 is 18 residues. The junction had 5 bases not matched to a gene; V was cut back by 2 bases and J by 1 base.

In its sample, this clonotype was seen many times. The rearrangement joins TRBV6-5 to TRBJ1-5; a possible D gene is TRBD1 (6 bases). Trimming cost V 6 bases and J 7 bases, with 13 bases left between them. Germline V gene data show CDR1 as MNHEY and CDR2 as SVGAGI. CDR3 size: 13 residues. The CDR3 nucleotides read TGTGCCAGCAGCGCTACAGGGAGCCAGCCCCAGCATTTT. It is translated as CASSATGSQPQHF.

In the case of this clonotype: A far larger clone is just one base off, so this is likely a read error. The chain combines TRBV1 with TRBJ1-2; the DNA was not compared with TRBD1, the D call given in the table. TRBV1 is a pseudogene locus. This CDR3 is built from 14 residues. The CDR3 loop reads CASSQQGGYYGYTF. Written as DNA, the CDR3 is TGCGCCAGCAGCCAACAGGGGGGTTACTATGGCTACACCTTC.

This clonotype was seen many times. The chain employs TRBV5-4 and TRBJ2-3, with TRBD2 matching 14 bases. CDR3 size: 19 residues. After removal of 3 bases from V and 0 bases from J, the junction contained 9 bases not matched to a gene. The germline CDR1 and CDR2 sequences are SGHNT and YYREEE (reference sequence). CDR3 amino acids: CASSSGTSGGGASTDTQYF. The DNA for the CDR3 is TGTGCCAGCAGCTCCGGGACTAGCGGGGGTGGCGCTAGCACAGATACGCAGTATTTT.

Concerning this clonotype itself: No DNA is shown, since the ends of the CDR3 on it are uncertain; the CDR3 is the one TCRdb lists. The rearrangement uses TRBV10-3 and TRBJ2-2; TRBD1 reflects the table's D call only, with no check against the DNA. The CDR3 spans 19 residues, counting both ends. The germline V gene encodes CDR1 ENHRY and CDR2 SYGVKD. This CDR3 is CAISERRFSGENTGELFFF.

This clonotype occurred many times. This chain joins TRBV18 and TRBJ2-7; 10 bases line up with TRBD1. The CDR3 is made up of 15 amino acids. Germline V gene sequence: CDR1 KGHSH, CDR2 LQKENI. V was clipped by 2 bases and J by 5 bases; unmatched bases: 6. CDR3 residues: CASSPSGQGDNEQYF. The DNA of the CDR3 is TGTGCCAGCTCACCATCAGGACAGGGGGATAACGAGCAGTACTTC.

This clonotype was observed many times. The V gene is TRBV5-1, the J gene TRBJ1-2; D gene ambiguous. Trimming left V 1 base short and J 5 bases short, with 9 bases between. Per germline, CDR1 SGHRS and CDR2 YFSETQ. The CDR3 has 13 amino acids. CDR3 residues: CASSLSAGYGYTF. DNA of the CDR3: TGCGCCAGCAGCTTGAGTGCGGGGTATGGCTACACCTTC.

In this sample, this clonotype turned up many times. The rearrangement joins TRBV20-1 to TRBJ1-5, with 7 bases matching TRBD1. CDR1 is DFQATT and CDR2 is SNEGSKA in the germline V gene (reference sequence). The V gene end was trimmed by 3 bases and the J gene end by 2 bases; junction bases not matched to a gene: 4. The length of the CDR3 is 14 residues. CDR3 sequence reads: CSASRGIGNQPQHF. DNA for the CDR3: TGCAGTGCTAGCAGGGGGATCGGCAATCAGCCCCAGCATTTT.

This clonotype was counted ten times or more. This chain connects TRBV5-5 to TRBJ2-1, with D unresolved. V lost 5 bases and J 8 bases, leaving 11 bases between the germline ends. The V gene's germline CDR1 is SGHKS and CDR2 YYEKEE (reference sequence). The CDR3 is 12 amino acids. The CDR3 DNA reads as TGTGCCAGCAGTTACACCTTGGATGAGCAGTTCTTC. Translated: CASSYTLDEQFF.

As concerns this clonotype: Just one base apart from a much larger clone, this may be a read error. CDR3 in amino acids: CASSLSGGVRTQYF. CDR3 DNA sequence: TGTGCCAGCAGTCTTTCCGGGGGGGTAAGGACCCAGTACTTC. This chain connects TRBV27 to TRBJ2-5, with TRBD2 identical over 8 bases. The germline V gene has CDR1 MNHEY and CDR2 SMNVEV (reference sequence). This CDR3 is built from 14 residues. The junction had 9 bases not matched to a gene; V was cut back by 5 bases and J by 7 bases.

Many counts were recorded for this clonotype. CDR3 sequence (DNA): TGTGCCAGCAGCTCAGGACTGACTGAAGCTTTCTTT. Translating gives CASSSGLTEAFF. The rearrangement joins TRBV3-1 to TRBJ1-1; D not resolved. V was trimmed by 5 bases and J by 5 bases, leaving 9 bases between them. CDR1 LGHDT and CDR2 YNNKEL come from the germline V gene (reference sequence). CDR3 length: 12 amino acids.

This clonotype was counted only a few times. The chain has TRBV19 and TRBJ1-2, with a tentative D call TRBD1 (6 bases). Deletions cut 6 bases from V and 8 bases from J, with 19 bases between. The CDR3 sequence is 14 residues long. The germline gives CDR1 LNHDA, CDR2 SQIVND (reference sequence). CDR3 coding DNA: TGTGCCAGTAGGACACTCGGGGGCGAACCCGGCTACACCTTC. Its translation: CASRTLGGEPGYTF.

The V gene is TRBV7-6, the J gene TRBJ2-2; TRBD2 matches 13 bases. The germline V gene encodes CDR1 SGHVS and CDR2 FNYEAQ. CDR3 size: 17 residues. Trimming at V came to 5 bases and at J to 5 bases, leaving 8 bases not matched to a gene. The CDR3 loop is CASSRQGLAGRTGELFF. CDR3 DNA sequence: TGTGCCAGCAGCCGACAGGGACTAGCGGGGCGGACCGGGGAGCTGTTTTTT.

This clonotype was counted ten times or more. V gene TRBV7-9 combines with J gene TRBJ1-6; D call uncertain. V dropped 2 bases and J dropped 8 bases, with 28 bases sitting between them. The CDR3 is 20 residues long. Germline CDR1 is SEHNR and CDR2 is FQNEAQ (reference sequence). CDR3 nucleotides: TGTGCCAGCAGCTTATTCGCGACTAGTATTGGGGAGGGTGAGGATTCACCCCTCCACTTT. Protein sequence: CASSLFATSIGEGEDSPLHF.

This clonotype has at least ten counts. The rearrangement uses TRBV18 and TRBJ1-5; D is uncertain. V was clipped by 3 bases and J by 8 bases, with 14 bases between them. Germline CDR1 reads KGHSH; CDR2 reads LQKENI. The CDR3 spans 14 residues. The CDR3 loop is CASSPLDKGEPQHF. As DNA, the CDR3 is TGTGCCAGCTCACCCCTCGATAAGGGTGAGCCCCAGCATTTT.

This clonotype has only a few counts. The chain joins TRBV5-1 to TRBJ2-5; 9 bases match TRBD1. The CDR3 is made up of 15 amino acids. Losses at the gene ends were 3 bases for V and 4 bases for J; bases not matched to a gene: 7. The V gene's germline CDR1 is SGHRS and CDR2 YFSETQ. The chain's CDR3 is CASSSPTGGLETQYF. In DNA form, the CDR3 reads TGCGCCAGCAGCTCCCCGACAGGGGGGCTAGAGACCCAGTACTTC.

The chain carries TRBV5-4 and TRBJ2-6; D gene uncertain. The CDR3 sequence is 18 residues long. The V and J ends lost 3 bases and 0 bases respectively, with 16 bases between them. Germline V gene data show CDR1 as SGHNT and CDR2 as YYREEE (reference sequence). The CDR3 sequence is CASSSGDATLSGANVLTF. The CDR3 region has the DNA TGTGCCAGCAGCTCCGGCGACGCGACCCTCTCTGGGGCCAACGTCCTGACTTTC. The full variable domain, its missing parts supplied by reference TRBV5-4 and TRBJ2-6, is ETGVTQSPTHLIKTRGQQVTLRCSSQSGHNTVSWYQQALGQGPQFIFQYYREEENGRGNFPPRFSGLQFPNYSSELNVNALELDDSALYLCASSSGDATLSGANVLTFGAGSRLTVL.

This chain joins TRBV12-5 and TRBJ2-5; TRBD2 might be the D (6 bases). CDR1 and CDR2 from the germline V gene are LGHNT and FRNRAP. V shed 7 bases and J shed 5 bases, with 20 bases lying between them. This CDR3 has 15 amino acids. Written as DNA, the CDR3 is TGTGCTAGTGCCCCGGCCGGGCCTAGCGCGGAGACCCAGTACTTC. This codes for CASAPAGPSAETQYF. Based on the CDR3 plus reference TRBV12-5 and TRBJ2-5, the full variable domain is DARVTQTPRHKVTEMGQEVTMRCQPILGHNTVFWYRQTMMQGLELLAYFRNRAPLDDSGMPKDRFSAEMPDATLATLKIQPSEPRDSAVYFCASAPAGPSAETQYFGPGTRLLVL.

Ten or more counts support this clonotype. The CDR3 DNA reads TGTGCCAGCAGTTCCGCCCCTCAGGGAGAGCAGTACTTC. Translating gives CASSSAPQGEQYF. The chain links TRBV27 to TRBJ2-7; D might be TRBD1 (5 bases). There are 13 residues in the CDR3. CDR1 and CDR2 from the germline V gene are MNHEY and SMNVEV (reference sequence). The germline V and J ends were trimmed by 4 bases and 7 bases, with 14 bases remaining between them.

Only a few counts were recorded for this clonotype. This chain joins TRBV3-1 and TRBJ2-7; D is unclear. The CDR3 is 15 amino acids. The germline gives CDR1 LGHDT, CDR2 YNNKEL (reference sequence). V was pared by 0 bases and J by 2 bases, with 11 bases between. This chain's CDR3 is CASSQENTLAYEQYF. The CDR3 nucleotides read TGTGCCAGCAGCCAAGAGAACACCCTGGCCTACGAGCAGTACTTC.

This clonotype showed up just a few times. The rearrangement links TRBV7-3 to TRBJ2-1; D is possibly TRBD2 (6 bases). With 1 base removed from V and 8 bases from J, the gap between germline ends came to 12 bases. This CDR3 is built from 14 residues. The germline gives CDR1 SGHTA, CDR2 FQGTGA. CDR3 region: CASSLNAWGDEQFF. Here the CDR3 DNA reads TGTGCCAGCAGCTTAAATGCCTGGGGGGATGAGCAGTTCTTC.

This clonotype came up a few times. This chain connects TRBV10-3 to TRBJ2-4; D call uncertain. Germline CDR1 is ENHRY and CDR2 is SYGVKD. The CDR3 is 14 amino acids. Trimming took off 0 bases at V and 8 bases at J, with 11 bases between the two ends. CDR3 sequence: CAISESGRRDIQYF. The CDR3 bases are TGTGCCATCAGTGAGTCAGGGCGCCGTGACATTCAGTACTTC.

This clonotype was detected many times. The J gene is TRBJ2-5, the V gene TRBV25-1; D perhaps matches TRBD2 (6 bases). Germline lookup yields CDR1 MGHDK and CDR2 SYGVNS. The CDR3 length is 14 residues. Trimming stripped 0 bases from V and 5 bases from J, with 10 bases between. CDR3: CASSEYGTEETQYF. The CDR3 DNA sequence: TGTGCCAGCAGTGAATATGGGACTGAGGAGACCCAGTACTTC. The full variable domain, completed using reference TRBV25-1 and TRBJ2-5, is EADIYQTPRYLVIGTGKKITLECSQTMGHDKMYWYQQDPGMELHLIHYSYGVNSTEKGDLSSESTVSRIRTEHFPLTLESARPSHTSQYLCASSEYGTEETQYFGPGTRLLVL.